Presented here are 28 T cell receptor beta chains from one specimen sequenced in a study of T cell repertoires in cytomegalovirus infection. No cognate antigen is known for these TCRs. Each CDR3 protein is one row after TCRdb ran MiXCR on the reads. Found here are 380,000 or so distinct CDR3 sequences, about 35% of them singletons; the top ten hold roughly 14%. Sequencing used cultured PBMCs, obtained from culture after CMV antigen stimulation. The receptors originated from a human donor in good health (CMV status not recorded). Some clones in this sample may be carry-over from other donors' samples.

The rearrangement links TRBV4-2 to TRBJ2-3; 13 bases are a match to TRBD2. In germline, CDR1 is LGHNA, CDR2 YNFKEQ. This CDR3 has 17 residues. J lost 4 bases, V lost 4 bases, and 8 bases had no gene match. The CDR3 is CASSPLGLAGEADTQYF. As DNA, the CDR3 is TGTGCCAGCAGCCCCCTAGGACTAGCGGGAGAGGCAGATACGCAGTATTTT.

This clonotype occurred many times. This chain joins TRBV7-8 and TRBJ2-1; 8 bases agree with TRBD1. J lost 5 bases, V lost 5 bases, and 5 bases had no gene match. Germline lookup yields CDR1 SGHVS and CDR2 FQNEAQ. The CDR3 spans 14 residues. Written as DNA, the CDR3 is TGTGCCAGCAGCCGGGACAGGTTTAACAATGAGCAGTTCTTC. Its translation: CASSRDRFNNEQFF.

This chain uses TRBV19 with TRBJ2-1; a weak D match, TRBD2 (7 bases). Germline V gene lookup returns CDR1 LNHDA and CDR2 SQIVND (reference sequence). This CDR3 is 16 amino acids long. The V and J ends lost 5 bases and 1 base respectively, with 15 bases between them. The chain's CDR3 is CASSPRGGQSYNEQFF. The CDR3 coding sequence is TGTGCCAGTAGTCCAAGGGGGGGGCAGTCCTACAATGAGCAGTTCTTC. The variable domain in full, completed from reference TRBV19 and TRBJ2-1, reads DGGITQSPKYLFRKEGQNVTLSCEQNLNHDAMYWYRQDPGQGLRLIYYSQIVNDFQKGDIAEGYSVSREKKESFPLTVTSAQKNPTAFYLCASSPRGGQSYNEQFFGPGTRLTVL.

The chain combines TRBV4-1 with TRBJ2-5, with TRBD2 matching over 10 bases. The CDR3 has 17 amino acids. Germline V gives CDR1 MGHRA, CDR2 YSYEKL. J was trimmed by 1 base and V by 4 bases; bases with no gene match: 9. CDR3 amino acids: CASSPAGTSELQETQYF. The CDR3 bases are TGCGCCAGCAGCCCGGCCGGGACTAGCGAACTCCAAGAGACCCAGTACTTC.

CDR3 nucleotide sequence: TGTGCCAGCACCCGGGGACTAGCGGGATGGTCCGGGGAGCTGTTTTTT. Translating gives CASTRGLAGWSGELFF. V usage is TRBV12-3 or TRBV12-4 and J usage is TRBJ2-2, with TRBD2 matching over 13 bases. The CDR3 runs 16 residues. V shed 7 bases and J 6 bases; nucleotides not matched to a gene: 8.

The table lists this clonotype with many counts. The chain is built from TRBV7-9 and TRBJ2-1, with D tentatively TRBD1 (5 bases). CDR1 and CDR2 from the germline V gene are SEHNR and FQNEAQ (reference sequence). The CDR3 has 14 amino acids. Between the trimmed V and J ends, which lost 5 bases and 9 bases, there was a span of 17 bases. The chain's CDR3 is CASSPGRRVGEQFF. The CDR3 coding sequence is TGTGCCAGCAGCCCAGGGCGTCGAGTAGGTGAGCAGTTCTTC. The variable domain in full, completed from reference TRBV7-9 and TRBJ2-1, reads DTGVSQNPRHKITKRGQNVTFRCDPISEHNRLYWYRQTLGQGPEFLTYFQNEAQLEKSRLLSDRFSAERPKGSFSTLEIQRTEQGDSAMYLCASSPGRRVGEQFFGPGTRLTVL.

The V and J genes are TRBV7-2 and TRBJ1-2; no firm D call. This CDR3 is built from 15 residues. V lost 1 base and J lost 7, with 16 bases in between. CDR1 SGHTA and CDR2 FQGNSA come from the germline V gene. The CDR3 here is CASSLVEGINAGYTF. The CDR3 DNA sequence: TGTGCCAGCAGCTTAGTGGAAGGGATCAACGCTGGCTACACCTTC.

This clonotype turned up a few times. The chain uses TRBV10-3 and TRBJ1-6, with TRBD1 as a possible D gene (6 bases). This CDR3 is 16 amino acids long. V was pared by 0 bases and J by 7 bases, with 13 bases between. Germline loops: CDR1 ENHRY, CDR2 SYGVKD. As DNA, the CDR3 is TGTGCCATCAGTGAGTCGAGGATGGGGGGCAATTCACCCCTCCACTTT. Its translation is CAISESRMGGNSPLHF.

The chain couples TRBV7-3 to TRBJ2-3; TRBD2 is a possible D gene (5 bases). Per germline, CDR1 SGHTA and CDR2 FQGTGA. The CDR3 loop spans 19 amino acids. V gave up 2 bases and J gave up 6 bases, with 27 bases separating them. This CDR3 is CASSLGSPFAPGVADTQYF. The DNA for the CDR3 is TGTGCCAGCAGCTTAGGGAGTCCGTTTGCCCCTGGAGTAGCGGATACGCAGTATTTT.

The chain combines TRBV19 with TRBJ1-5; D gene ambiguous. The CDR3 is 15 amino acids. Trimming shortened V by 7 bases and J by 0 bases, and 13 bases separated the two germline ends. CDR1 LNHDA and CDR2 SQIVND come from the germline V gene (reference sequence). Here the CDR3 reads CASIPGRTSNQPQHF. As DNA, the CDR3 is TGTGCCAGTATCCCCGGTCGGACTAGCAATCAGCCCCAGCATTTT.

The V and J genes are TRBV7-2 and TRBJ2-3, with 11 bases aligning to TRBD2. The V segment lost 5 bases and the J segment 2 bases; nucleotides outside the gene matches: 6. The CDR3 spans 16 residues. Germline V lookup: CDR1 SGHTA, CDR2 FQGNSA. The CDR3 DNA reads TGTGCCAGCAGCCGCCGGGGACTAGCGGACACAGATACGCAGTATTTT. Its protein product is CASSRRGLADTDTQYF.

The DNA of the CDR3 is TGTGCCAGCAGTTTTGCCCCGGGACTAGCGAGAAACATTCAGTACTTC. Its translation is CASSFAPGLARNIQYF. The chain combines TRBV12-3 or TRBV12-4 with TRBJ2-4, with TRBD2 matching over 10 bases. There are 16 residues in the CDR3. V was clipped by 3 bases and J by 6 bases; unmatched bases: 8.

The rearrangement joins TRBV7-2 to TRBJ2-7; D may correspond to TRBD1 or TRBD2 (5 bases each). Germline CDR1 SGHTA, CDR2 FQGNSA. The V and J ends lost 2 bases and 7 bases respectively, with 12 bases between them. This CDR3 spans 13 amino acids. This chain's CDR3 is CASSLKVGVEQYF. In DNA, the CDR3 is TGTGCCAGCAGCTTAAAGGTGGGGGTGGAGCAGTACTTC.

This chain links TRBV20-1 with TRBJ1-4; D gene unclear. With 0 bases removed from V and 4 bases from J, the gap between germline ends came to 12 bases. The CDR3 runs to 15 residues. The germline gives CDR1 DFQATT, CDR2 SNEGSKA (reference sequence). The CDR3 sequence: CSARDRRRRNEKLFF. The CDR3 DNA sequence: TGCAGTGCTAGAGATCGGAGAAGGCGTAATGAAAAACTGTTTTTT.

This sequence joins TRBV20-1 and TRBJ1-2; TRBD1 is a possible D gene (5 bases). Germline CDR1 DFQATT, CDR2 SNEGSKA (reference sequence). The CDR3 is made up of 15 amino acids. The V end was cut by 6 bases, the J end by 7 bases, with 24 bases between. The CDR3 spells CSARGQGPLQGGYTF. CDR3 DNA sequence: TGCAGTGCAAGGGGTCAGGGCCCCCTTCAAGGTGGCTACACCTTC.

This clonotype was recorded a few times. This chain uses TRBV7-2 with TRBJ2-3; unclear D gene. CDR1 is SGHTA and CDR2 is FQGNSA in the germline V gene. V was shortened by 1 base and J by 0 bases, with 11 bases between the two germline ends. The CDR3 loop spans 16 amino acids. The CDR3 nucleotides read TGTGCCAGCAGCTTAGATGGAGTTCTGAGCACAGATACGCAGTATTTT. It yields the protein CASSLDGVLSTDTQYF.

This chain uses TRBV28 with TRBJ1-1; D not certain. This CDR3 comprises 12 residues. CDR1 MDHEN and CDR2 SYDVKM come from the germline V gene. V gave up 6 bases and J gave up 0 bases, with 5 bases separating them. CDR3 nucleotide sequence: TGTGCCAGCAGGGTTATGAACACTGAAGCTTTCTTT. Its translation is CASRVMNTEAFF. The whole variable domain, filled in from reference TRBV28 and TRBJ1-1, reads DVKVTQSSRYLVKRTGEKVFLECVQDMDHENMFWYRQDPGLGLRLIYFSYDVKMKEKGDIPEGYSVSREKKERFSLILESASTNQTSMYLCASRVMNTEAFFGQGTRLTVV.

The table lists this clonotype with a few counts. The chain recombines TRBV7-3 with TRBJ2-3; 9 bases fit TRBD2. Germline V gene lookup returns CDR1 SGHTA and CDR2 FQGTGA. This CDR3 is 18 amino acids long. V gave up 5 bases and J gave up 4 bases; unmatched junction bases: 16. CDR3 region: CASSLQPLSGSKADTQYF. CDR3 sequence (DNA): TGTGCCAGCAGCCTTCAACCCCTTAGCGGGAGTAAGGCAGATACGCAGTATTTT.

The chain combines TRBV29-1 with TRBJ2-3; TRBD2 agrees at 8 bases. Germline values: CDR1 SQVTM, CDR2 ANQGSEA. V dropped 1 base and J dropped 0; count of bases not matched to a gene: 15. This CDR3 region has 19 residues. The CDR3 nucleotides read TGCAGCGTTGAAGGTCCCATCGGTACTAGCGGTCTTAGCACAGATACGCAGTATTTT. This translates into CSVEGPIGTSGLSTDTQYF.

The sample holds many counts of this clonotype. The rearrangement joins TRBV7-2 to TRBJ2-7; a weak D match, TRBD2 (6 bases). The CDR3 consists of 17 residues. The germline V gene encodes CDR1 SGHTA and CDR2 FQGNSA. The germline V and J ends were trimmed by 2 bases and 0 bases, with 17 bases remaining between them. The CDR3 loop is CASSLTFSSGLSYEQYF. CDR3 DNA: TGTGCCAGCAGCTTAACCTTCAGTAGCGGCCTCTCCTACGAGCAGTACTTC.

The sample holds a few counts of this clonotype. The chain recombines TRBV6-5 with TRBJ2-1; D may be TRBD1 (6 bases). Germline V gene sequence: CDR1 MNHEY, CDR2 SVGAGI. V lost 1 base to trimming and J lost 8 bases, with 9 bases between them. CDR3 length: 13 residues. CDR3 sequence: CASSYFRGDEQFF. The CDR3 DNA reads TGTGCCAGCAGTTACTTCAGGGGCGATGAGCAGTTCTTC.

CDR3 DNA sequence: TGTGCCAGCAAAGATGGATCGGCGGCCAAAAACATTCAGTACTTC. The encoded protein is CASKDGSAAKNIQYF. V usage is TRBV28 and J usage is TRBJ2-4, with no clear D. Trimming removed 7 bases from V and 1 base from J, with 14 bases in between. This CDR3 has 15 residues. Germline V lookup: CDR1 MDHEN, CDR2 SYDVKM.

The chain combines TRBV28 with TRBJ2-1; 8 positions agree with TRBD1. CDR1 and CDR2 (germline): MDHEN, SYDVKM. V was pared by 2 bases and J by 7 bases, with 7 bases of the junction left unmatched. The length of the CDR3 is 15 residues. The CDR3, as DNA: TGTGCCAGCAGTTTAGGGGCAGGGGGCAAGAATGAGCAGTTCTTC. It specifies CASSLGAGGKNEQFF.

This clonotype was seen more than once but under ten times. J is TRBJ2-1 and V is TRBV20-1; TRBD2 agrees at 13 bases. CDR1 and CDR2 (germline): DFQATT, SNEGSKA (reference sequence). The CDR3 loop spans 14 amino acids. Trimming cost V 6 bases and J 15 bases; bases outside gene matches: 14. In DNA form, the CDR3 reads TGCAGTGCGGAACTAGCGGGAGGGCCGGGGATTCGGTTCTTC. Protein product: CSAELAGGPGIRFF.

The chain combines TRBV4-3 with TRBJ1-3; D ambiguous. The V and J ends lost 0 bases and 4 bases respectively, with 10 bases between them. Germline V gives CDR1 LGHNA, CDR2 YSLEER. This CDR3 spans 15 amino acids. The CDR3 protein is CASSQEPGFGNTIYF. CDR3 nucleotide sequence: TGCGCCAGCAGCCAAGAACCGGGGTTCGGAAACACCATATATTTT.

The rearrangement joins TRBV7-6 to TRBJ2-7; 9 bases agree with TRBD1. Unmatched junction bases numbered 10, after V lost 1 base and J lost 3 bases. This CDR3 is built from 17 residues. Germline CDR1 is SGHVS and CDR2 is FNYEAQ. The CDR3 loop is CASSLVLPGQGGYEQYF. Here the CDR3 DNA reads TGTGCCAGCAGCTTAGTACTCCCGGGACAGGGCGGCTACGAGCAGTACTTC.

Here the CDR3 DNA reads TGTGCCAGCAGTTACAAACTAGCGGGAGTCTACGAGCAGTACGTC. Protein product: CASSYKLAGVYEQYV. This chain connects TRBV6-2 or TRBV6-3 to TRBJ2-7; 11 bases fit TRBD2. The trim removed 2 bases at V and 3 bases at J, leaving 3 bases unmatched. CDR3 length: 15 amino acids. CDR1 is MNHEY and CDR2 is SVGEGT in the germline V gene.

The rearrangement joins TRBV4-1 to TRBJ2-3; TRBD2 matches 7 bases. Germline V CDR1 and CDR2: MGHRA, YSYEKL. V lost 2 bases and J lost 6; bases outside the gene matches: 11. The CDR3 spans 16 residues. Written as DNA, the CDR3 is TGCGCCAGCAGCCAATCACGGACGGGAGCGGGGGATACGCAGTATTTT. Encoded protein: CASSQSRTGAGDTQYF.